These 30 T cell receptor beta chains were all obtained from the same sample, sequenced in a study of T-cell memory formation after mild COVID-19. TCRdb processed the 5' RACE reads anew with MiXCR; each CDR3 protein has one entry. The sample contains some 250,000 distinct CDR3 sequences, more than 15% of which appear only once. Sequencing used PBMCs or a T cell subset sorted from them (not recorded which). The receptors derive from a man between 18 and 35 years old who had mild COVID-19 (a few samples of this study predate the infection). Cell type and time point are not known.

This clonotype came up many times. J is TRBJ2-1 and V is TRBV12-3 or TRBV12-4, with no clear D. Deletions cut 4 bases from V and 6 bases from J, with 7 bases between. The CDR3 loop spans 12 amino acids. The CDR3 region is CASSYRGNEQFF. CDR3 bases: TGTGCCAGCAGTTACCGAGGCAATGAGCAGTTCTTC.

The sample holds a few counts of this clonotype. The chain joins TRBV11-2 to TRBJ1-4, with D maybe TRBD1 (5 bases). Trimming took 2 bases from V and 5 from J, leaving 18 bases between them. This CDR3 spans 17 amino acids. Germline CDR1 and CDR2: SGHAT and FQNNGV. The CDR3 protein is CASSLMYFGTENEKLFF. CDR3 bases: TGTGCCAGCAGCTTAATGTATTTCGGGACGGAGAATGAAAAACTGTTTTTT.

The chain couples TRBV4-3 to TRBJ2-3, with 9 bases fitting TRBD2. Germline loops: CDR1 LGHNA, CDR2 YSLEER. This CDR3 has 18 residues. The J segment lost 3 bases and the V segment lost 0 bases, leaving 10 bases of the junction unmatched. This chain's CDR3 is CASSQDSTRGGGTDTQYF. CDR3 DNA: TGCGCCAGCAGCCAAGATAGTACGCGGGGGGGCGGTACAGATACGCAGTATTTT.

The chain has TRBV7-3 and TRBJ1-1; D remains ambiguous. The CDR3 consists of 15 residues. In germline, CDR1 is SGHTA, CDR2 FQGTGA. The V end lost 2 bases, the J end lost 4 bases, and 14 bases lay between the germline ends. CDR3 loop: CASSLSSNRGTEAFF. DNA for the CDR3: TGTGCCAGCAGCTTATCCTCGAACCGTGGCACTGAAGCTTTCTTT.

This clonotype was counted a few times. This sequence joins TRBV10-2 and TRBJ1-5, with TRBD1 matching over 9 bases. CDR3 length: 15 residues. With V trimmed by 0 bases and J by 11 bases, 8 bases remained unmatched. Germline-derived CDR1 and CDR2 are WSHSY and SAAADI. The CDR3 is CASSESRQGERAQHF. In nucleotides, the CDR3 is TGCGCCAGCAGTGAGTCGAGACAGGGGGAAAGGGCCCAGCATTTT.

For this clonotype: Mismatch with germline at one junction end may stem from a read error. The rearrangement links TRBV7-7 to TRBJ2-6, with 7 bases aligning to TRBD2. The germline V gene encodes CDR1 SSHAT and CDR2 FNYEAQ (reference sequence). The CDR3 runs to 15 residues. CDR3 sequence (DNA): TGTGCTAGCAGCTTAGCGGGCGGTGGGGCCAACGTCCTGACTTTC. Encoded protein: CASSLAGGGANVLTF.

The genes are TRBV4-2 and TRBJ1-2; 8 nucleotides agree with TRBD1. The V segment lost 2 bases and the J segment 8 bases; nucleotides outside the gene matches: 13. This CDR3 comprises 16 residues. Germline lookup yields CDR1 LGHNA and CDR2 YNFKEQ. CDR3 amino acids: CASSQSQDRVSMGYTF. DNA of the CDR3: TGTGCCAGCAGCCAATCCCAGGACAGGGTTTCGATGGGCTACACCTTC.

The chain has TRBV4-3 and TRBJ2-5; unclear D gene. V lost 4 bases and J lost 5, with 11 bases in between. Germline values: CDR1 LGHNA, CDR2 YSLEER. CDR3 length: 13 residues. The CDR3 region has the DNA TGCGCCAGCAGCCCAGCAAGGTGGGAGACCCAGTACTTC. It yields the protein CASSPARWETQYF.

This clonotype was found many times. The chain carries TRBV7-9 and TRBJ1-2, with D uncertain. From germline, CDR1 is SEHNR and CDR2 FQNEAQ (reference sequence). The CDR3 has 13 residues. V lost 1 base to trimming and J lost 3 bases, with 6 bases between them. The CDR3: CASSLGGDYGYTF. The CDR3 DNA reads as TGTGCCAGCAGCTTAGGAGGAGACTATGGCTACACCTTC.

This clonotype was recorded many times. The rearrangement joins TRBV7-2 to TRBJ2-5; D is tentatively TRBD1 or TRBD2 (5 bases each). Trimming pared 1 base from V and 5 bases from J, leaving 11 bases between. The germline V gene encodes CDR1 SGHTA and CDR2 FQGNSA. CDR3 length equals 14 residues. The CDR3 sequence: CASSLGSGQETQYF. CDR3 bases: TGTGCCAGCAGCTTAGGGTCGGGGCAGGAGACCCAGTACTTC.

This clonotype was detected a few times. V and J are TRBV14 and TRBJ2-7, with 9 bases lining up with TRBD1. After removal of 7 bases from V and 4 bases from J, the junction contained 5 bases not matched to a gene. The germline CDR1 and CDR2 sequences are SGHDN and FVKESK. This CDR3 is 13 amino acids long. The CDR3 bases are TGTGCCAGCACCCCGGGACAGGGATACGAGCAGTACTTC. Translating it yields CASTPGQGYEQYF.

The chain has TRBV5-1 and TRBJ2-3; TRBD1 aligns across 8 bases. Germline CDR1 SGHRS, CDR2 YFSETQ. The CDR3 runs to 16 residues. After removal of 2 bases from V and 3 bases from J, the junction contained 8 bases not matched to a gene. CDR3 sequence: CASSFGQGAGTDTQYF. As DNA, the CDR3 is TGCGCCAGCAGCTTTGGGCAGGGGGCGGGAACAGATACGCAGTATTTT.

This chain connects TRBV6-5 to TRBJ1-5; no reliable D call. The V and J ends lost 3 bases and 5 bases respectively, with 11 bases between them. The germline V gene has CDR1 MNHEY and CDR2 SVGAGI. The CDR3 has 14 amino acids. In DNA form, the CDR3 reads TGTGCCAGCAGTTATAGGTTAGGGCATCAGCCCCAGCATTTT. This codes for CASSYRLGHQPQHF.

The chain links TRBV29-1 to TRBJ2-7; D is possibly TRBD1 or TRBD2 (6 bases each). The CDR3 is made up of 13 amino acids. Germline CDR1 is SQVTM and CDR2 is ANQGSEA. Trimming shortened V by 2 bases and J by 5 bases, and 13 bases separated the two germline ends. This chain's CDR3 is CSVERGTGDEQYF. Here the CDR3 DNA reads TGCAGCGTTGAAAGGGGGACGGGGGACGAGCAGTACTTC.

This clonotype was picked up a small number of times. The chain has TRBV5-1 and TRBJ1-6; TRBD1 matches at 7 bases. CDR1 SGHRS and CDR2 YFSETQ come from the germline V gene. J gave up 0 bases and V 7 bases, and 4 bases lay outside the gene matches. The CDR3 runs 15 residues. CDR3 amino acids: CASRDSFSYNSPLHF. The CDR3 nucleotides read TGCGCCAGCCGGGACAGCTTCTCCTATAATTCACCCCTCCACTTT.

This clonotype turned up a few times. The V and J genes are TRBV10-3 and TRBJ2-3, with D possibly being TRBD1 (5 bases). Trimming left V 6 bases short and J 0 bases short, with 7 bases between. The CDR3 contains 13 residues. The germline CDR1 and CDR2 sequences are ENHRY and SYGVKD. CDR3: CAIRGLSTDTQYF. In DNA form, the CDR3 reads TGTGCCATCAGGGGGCTAAGCACAGATACGCAGTATTTT.

A word on this clonotype: Relative to the germline gene, one junction end is altered; a read error may explain this. The gene calls are TRBV7-2 and TRBJ2-1, with D perhaps given as TRBD1 or TRBD2 (5 bases each). The CDR3 has 13 amino acids. Germline-derived CDR1 and CDR2 are SGHTA and FQGNSA. CDR3 residues: CASSSHKPGPWVF. CDR3 DNA: TGTGCCAGCAGCTCACACAAACCGGGGCCGTGGGTCTTC.

The table lists this clonotype with many counts. The chain combines TRBV2 with TRBJ1-6; D remains ambiguous. V gave up 4 bases and J gave up 7 bases, with 11 bases separating them. The germline gives CDR1 SNHLY, CDR2 FYNNEI. The CDR3 totals 14 residues. The CDR3 DNA reads as TGTGCCAGCAGTGCGTCGGGCCGGAATTCACCCCTCCACTTT. As protein: CASSASGRNSPLHF.

This clonotype was seen a handful of times. The chain combines TRBV6-2 or TRBV6-3 with TRBJ1-2; TRBD1 aligns across 11 bases. The germline V gene encodes CDR1 MNHEY and CDR2 SVGEGT. The CDR3 length is 13 residues. The V gene end was trimmed by 7 bases and the J gene end by 6 bases; junction bases not matched to a gene: 4. Here the CDR3 reads CASNSGQGDGYTF. The CDR3 region has the DNA TGTGCCAGCAACTCGGGACAGGGGGATGGCTACACCTTC.

V usage is TRBV5-1 and J usage is TRBJ2-5; D gene unclear. The CDR3 loop spans 12 amino acids. V lost 5 bases, J lost 5 bases, and 10 bases lay in between. Germline V gene data show CDR1 as SGHRS and CDR2 as YFSETQ. CDR3 sequence: CASSARQETQYF. The CDR3 DNA reads TGCGCCAGCAGTGCAAGGCAGGAGACCCAGTACTTC.

The chain joins TRBV4-2 to TRBJ1-2; unclear D gene. V was shortened by 0 bases and J by 2 bases, with 7 bases between the two germline ends. Per the germline V gene, CDR1 is LGHNA and CDR2 is YNFKEQ. The CDR3 length is 14 residues. CDR3 sequence: CASSQDSSNYGYTF. The CDR3 region has the DNA TGTGCCAGCAGCCAAGATTCCAGCAACTATGGCTACACCTTC.

The table lists this clonotype with a few counts. This sequence joins TRBV3-1 and TRBJ2-2; D tentatively fits TRBD1 or TRBD2 (6 bases each). V lost 4 bases to trimming and J lost 10 bases, with 19 bases between them. CDR1 and CDR2 (germline): LGHDT, YNNKEL (reference sequence). This CDR3 region has 15 residues. The CDR3 region is CASSRSLGGYEELFF. In nucleotides, the CDR3 is TGTGCCAGCAGCCGAAGTCTAGGGGGGTACGAGGAGCTGTTTTTT.

This clonotype was seen a handful of times. This chain uses TRBV7-9 with TRBJ2-5; D remains ambiguous. The CDR3 has 15 residues. Trimming removed 1 base from V and 1 base from J, with 10 bases in between. Germline values: CDR1 SEHNR, CDR2 FQNEAQ (reference sequence). Here the CDR3 DNA reads TGTGCCAGCAGCTTAGGATTCGGAATCCAAGAGACCCAGTACTTC. Encoded protein: CASSLGFGIQETQYF.

The rearrangement uses TRBV3-1 and TRBJ2-1; 7 bases fit TRBD2. CDR3 length: 14 amino acids. The V segment lost 2 bases and the J segment 6 bases; nucleotides outside the gene matches: 4. CDR1 is LGHDT and CDR2 is YNNKEL in the germline V gene (reference sequence). The CDR3, as DNA: TGTGCCAGCAGCCAAAGGGAGGGAGGCAATGAGCAGTTCTTC. This codes for CASSQREGGNEQFF.

J is TRBJ1-1 and V is TRBV5-4, with 9 bases that match TRBD1. The CDR3 consists of 11 residues. The germline V gene has CDR1 SGHNT and CDR2 YYREEE (reference sequence). V shed 4 bases, J shed 12 bases, and the junction held 4 bases outside the gene matches. The CDR3 nucleotides are TGTGCCAGCAGCCTGGGACAGGGTTCTTTCTTT. As protein: CASSLGQGSFF.

This clonotype was counted a few times. The V gene is TRBV28, the J gene TRBJ1-5; 9 nucleotides line up with TRBD1. Trimming cost V 6 bases and J 4 bases; bases outside gene matches: 10. CDR3 size: 16 residues. Germline V gene lookup returns CDR1 MDHEN and CDR2 SYDVKM. The CDR3 region is CASRYSGTGRNQPQHF. For the CDR3, the DNA is TGTGCCAGCAGATACTCCGGGACAGGGAGAAATCAGCCCCAGCATTTT.

About this clonotype: A read error may explain this, as a much larger clone is one base away. The gene calls are TRBV20-1 and TRBJ1-1; tentative D call: TRBD1 (5 bases). V was pared by 0 bases and J by 6 bases, with 8 bases between. This CDR3 contains 12 residues. Germline CDR1 reads DFQATT; CDR2 reads SNEGSKA (reference sequence). Written as DNA, the CDR3 is TGCAGTGCTAGAGAAGGGGACGCTGAAGCTTTCTTT. Protein: CSAREGDAEAFF.

The sample holds a few counts of this clonotype. Here the CDR3 DNA reads TGTGCCAGCAGCACGGAGCAGTACTTC. This encodes CASSTEQYF. The genes are TRBV12-3 or TRBV12-4 and TRBJ2-7; no reliable D call. Between the trimmed V and J ends, which lost 6 bases and 7 bases, there was a span of 4 bases. The CDR3 length is 9 residues.

This clonotype was seen only a few times. The chain combines TRBV12-3 or TRBV12-4 with TRBJ1-6, with TRBD1 matching over 10 bases. The CDR3 totals 15 residues. J lost 7 bases, V lost 0 bases, and 0 bases had no gene match. The CDR3 reads CASSLAGQGNSPLHF. For the CDR3, the DNA is TGTGCCAGCAGTTTAGCGGGACAGGGGAATTCACCCCTCCACTTT.

This clonotype was found a few times. The chain employs TRBV4-1 and TRBJ1-4, with D unresolved. Per the germline V gene, CDR1 is MGHRA and CDR2 is YSYEKL. CDR3 length: 15 amino acids. The V gene lost 4 bases and the J gene lost 0 bases, with 9 bases spanning the gap. The CDR3 DNA reads TGCGCCAGCAGCCCTTCGCTGGCAACTAATGAAAAACTGTTTTTT. It translates to CASSPSLATNEKLFF.